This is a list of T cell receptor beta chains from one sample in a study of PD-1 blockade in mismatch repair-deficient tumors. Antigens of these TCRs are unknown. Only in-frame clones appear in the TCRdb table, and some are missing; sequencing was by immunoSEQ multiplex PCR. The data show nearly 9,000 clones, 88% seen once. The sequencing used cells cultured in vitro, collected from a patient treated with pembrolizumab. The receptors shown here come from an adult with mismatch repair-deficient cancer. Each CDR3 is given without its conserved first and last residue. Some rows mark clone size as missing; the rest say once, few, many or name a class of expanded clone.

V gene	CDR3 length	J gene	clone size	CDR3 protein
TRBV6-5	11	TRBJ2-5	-	ASRNFLGETQY
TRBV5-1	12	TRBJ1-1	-	ASTFFGGTSEAF
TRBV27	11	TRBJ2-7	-	ASKEALAYEQY
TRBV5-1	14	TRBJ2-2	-	ASSARTGSNTGELF
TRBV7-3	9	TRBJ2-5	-	ASSQGETQY
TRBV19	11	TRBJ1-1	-	ASSSGQGTEAF
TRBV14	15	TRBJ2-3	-	ASSQLRESYGTDTQY
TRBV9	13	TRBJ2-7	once	ASSDQQGTPGEQY
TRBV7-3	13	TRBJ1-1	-	ASSLTQGIGTEAF
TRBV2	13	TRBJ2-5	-	ASSPGLAGKETQY
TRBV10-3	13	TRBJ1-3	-	AIRPPPGSGNTIY
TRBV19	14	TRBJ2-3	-	ASSPGTGVYTDTQY
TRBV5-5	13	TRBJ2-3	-	ASSLDRGKADTQY
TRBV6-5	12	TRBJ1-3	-	ASSYRGYGNTIY
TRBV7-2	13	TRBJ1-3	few	ASSLAGNSGNTIY
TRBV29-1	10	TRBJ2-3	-	SGSQGSDTQY
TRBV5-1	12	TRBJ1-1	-	ASSPARTNTEAF
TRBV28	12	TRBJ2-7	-	ASSHPHSSYEQY
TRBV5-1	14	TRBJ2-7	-	ASSQDSSGRSYEQY
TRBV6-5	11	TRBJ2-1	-	ASSYSTSNEQF
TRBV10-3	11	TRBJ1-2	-	AISDQGYYGYT
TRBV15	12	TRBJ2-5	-	ATSTPGFLETQY
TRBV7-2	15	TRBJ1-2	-	ASSLGDRGRKGYGYT
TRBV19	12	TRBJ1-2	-	ASSGARFNYGYT
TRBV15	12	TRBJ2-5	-	ATSRGTSKETQY
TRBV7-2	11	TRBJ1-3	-	ASLPSGGNTIY
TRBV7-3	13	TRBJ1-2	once	AGDSNLHGNYGYT
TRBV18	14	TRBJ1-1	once	ASSPPAMVGGTEAF
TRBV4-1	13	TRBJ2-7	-	ASSQAPGVVYEQY
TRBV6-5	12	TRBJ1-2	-	ASSYRQVSYGYT
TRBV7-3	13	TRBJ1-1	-	ASSLTRQMNTEAF
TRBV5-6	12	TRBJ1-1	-	ASSHRPVNTEAF
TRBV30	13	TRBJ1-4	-	AWTRWGRAYEKLF
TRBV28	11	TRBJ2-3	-	ASKVGDTDTQY
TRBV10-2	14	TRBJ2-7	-	ASRVSGSIGAYEQY
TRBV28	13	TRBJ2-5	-	ASIQREALQETQY
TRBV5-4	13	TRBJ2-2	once	ASSFDPKGSGELF
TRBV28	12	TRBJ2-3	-	ASRLIAGAQAQY
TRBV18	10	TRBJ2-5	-	ASSPDRTLPH
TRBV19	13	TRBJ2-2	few	ASEGDRRDTGELF
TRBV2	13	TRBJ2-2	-	ANLRRDANTGELF
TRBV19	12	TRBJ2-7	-	ASTHGGSADEQY
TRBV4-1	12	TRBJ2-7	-	ASSRGLAASEQY
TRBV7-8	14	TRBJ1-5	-	ASSSNRVGSNQPQH
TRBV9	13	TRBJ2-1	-	AGSVSGRAGNEQF
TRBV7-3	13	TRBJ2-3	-	ASSTQGARADTQY
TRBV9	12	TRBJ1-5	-	ASSAGVSNQPQH
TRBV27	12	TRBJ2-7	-	ASSLGLANYEQY
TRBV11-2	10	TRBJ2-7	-	ASSLRRDEQY
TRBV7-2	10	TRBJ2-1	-	ASSPQGVEEF